The text below deals with one T cell receptor beta chain. The antigen remains undetermined. This sample was taken from a study of siplizumab effects on memory and regulatory T cells. Per-sample assaying covered 85,000 to 100,000 TCR templates. The method was immunoSEQ multiplex PCR; TCRdb's version includes in-frame clones alone and lacks a portion of them. The table lists some 100,000 clones, about 91% of them singletons. V lost 4 bases and J lost 4, with 12 bases in between. Germline assignment: CDR1 SGHRS and CDR2 YFSETQ. CDR3 size: 13 residues. Study-level results: No functional test confirmed suppression by proliferating siplizumab-culture Tregs. Both greater diversity than memory cells and a major contribution to the alloresponse seemed to characterize naive T cells. Mean Treg-derived proportions of mappable alloreactive CD4+ clones were less than 80% for siplizumab and about 28% for controls.

The chain combines TRBV5-1 with TRBJ2-7, with D maybe TRBD1 (6 bases). The sequence was obtained from a human donor in good health. Some clones in this sample may be carry-over from other donors' samples. What was sequenced was CD4+ T cells sorted from blood. The CDR3 sequence is CASSEAQGYEQYF. DNA for the CDR3: TGCGCCAGCAGCGAAGCACAGGGTTACGAGCAGTACTTC.